This TCR beta chain was sequenced for a study of shared clonotypes between healthy human individuals. TCRdb's table, derived via immunoSEQ multiplex PCR, lists solely in-frame clones and lacks some. The sample contains more than 900,000 clones, about 84% of which appear only once. Note on this clone: As yet, its antigen is unknown.

Overall study findings and caveats: The study found roughly 5% of naive CD4 clonotypes shared across a handful of donors. Tissues were not sampled, only blood, and their repertoires likely differ. Among the subsets, naive ones generally showed larger estimated richness than memory ones.

V shed 3 bases and J shed 3 bases, with 11 bases lying between them. CDR1 is SGHDT and CDR2 is YYEEEE in the germline V gene. The CDR3 is 14 amino acids. The specimen was memory CD4+ T cells from PBMCs. Subset specified: CD45RA-negative fraction. V is TRBV5-6 and J is TRBJ2-3, with D tentatively TRBD2 (5 bases). This receptor was identified in a man between 18 and 35 years old in good health. Some clones in this sample may be carry-over from other donors' samples. The CDR3 region is CASSSSRGTDTQYF. The CDR3 nucleotides read TGTGCCAGCAGCTCAAGTAGAGGGACAGATACGCAGTATTTT.